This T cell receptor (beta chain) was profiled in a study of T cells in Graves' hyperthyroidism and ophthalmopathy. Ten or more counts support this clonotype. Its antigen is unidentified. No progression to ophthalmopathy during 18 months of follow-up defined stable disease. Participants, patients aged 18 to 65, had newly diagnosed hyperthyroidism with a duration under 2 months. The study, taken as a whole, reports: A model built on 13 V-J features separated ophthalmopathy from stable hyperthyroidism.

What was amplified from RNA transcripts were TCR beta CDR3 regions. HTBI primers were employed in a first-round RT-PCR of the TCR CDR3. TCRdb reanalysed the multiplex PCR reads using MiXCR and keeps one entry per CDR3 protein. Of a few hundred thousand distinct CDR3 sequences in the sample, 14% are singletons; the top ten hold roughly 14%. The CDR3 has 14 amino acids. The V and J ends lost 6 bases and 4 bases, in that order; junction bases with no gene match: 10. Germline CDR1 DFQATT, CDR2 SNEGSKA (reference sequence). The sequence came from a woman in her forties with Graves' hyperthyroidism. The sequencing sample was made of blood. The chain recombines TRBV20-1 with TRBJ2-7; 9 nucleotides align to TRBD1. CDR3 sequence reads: CSAPLTGGRYEQYF. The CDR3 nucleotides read TGCAGTGCACCACTTACAGGGGGCAGGTACGAGCAGTACTTC.